These 9 T cell receptor beta chains were all obtained from the same sample, sequenced in a study of blood T cell repertoires in COVID-19. Sequenced by immunoSEQ multiplex PCR; TCRdb stores in-frame clones only, minus some. The table records approximately 300,000 clones, 65% to 85% of them present only once. The sequenced material came from peripheral blood. The receptors come from a woman in her forties or fifties with acute or convalescent COVID-19.

The chain couples TRBV6-6 to TRBJ1-5, with D hard to call. The CDR3 totals 14 residues. Germline CDR1 and CDR2: MNHNY and SVGAGI (reference sequence). V shed 7 bases and J shed 3 bases, with 13 bases lying between them. CDR3 residues: CASTPDLTNQPQHF. The DNA for the CDR3 is TGTGCCAGCACCCCTGACTTGACCAATCAGCCCCAGCATTTT.

The rearrangement joins TRBV7-6 to TRBJ1-2; maybe TRBD1 (6 bases). The CDR3 loop spans 15 amino acids. The ends were cut back, 1 base at V and 2 bases at J, with 11 bases in the middle. Germline loops: CDR1 SGHVS, CDR2 FNYEAQ. CDR3 protein: CASSLEGRGNYGYTF. Written as DNA, the CDR3 is TGTGCCAGCAGCTTAGAGGGCAGGGGAAACTATGGCTACACCTTC.

This chain connects TRBV5-1 to TRBJ2-5; 8 positions agree with TRBD1. Germline lookup yields CDR1 SGHRS and CDR2 YFSETQ. This CDR3 spans 14 amino acids. V shed 4 bases and J 4 bases; nucleotides not matched to a gene: 6. CDR3 protein: CASSGTGGRETQYF. The CDR3 DNA reads as TGCGCCAGCAGCGGGACAGGTGGGAGAGAGACCCAGTACTTC.

This sequence joins TRBV19 and TRBJ2-7, with TRBD2 matching 11 bases. This CDR3 contains 16 residues. Per germline, CDR1 LNHDA and CDR2 SQIVND (reference sequence). With 4 bases clipped from V and 5 bases from J, the junction kept 10 bases outside the gene matches. CDR3 loop: CASSRLRLAGNDEQYF. The CDR3, as DNA: TGTGCCAGTAGTAGATTAAGACTAGCGGGAAATGACGAGCAGTACTTC.

V and J are TRBV5-6 and TRBJ1-3; the D gene is possibly TRBD1 (5 bases). CDR1 is SGHDT and CDR2 is YYEEEE in the germline V gene. With 4 bases removed from V and 2 bases from J, the gap between germline ends came to 10 bases. This CDR3 comprises 14 residues. Here the CDR3 DNA reads TGTGCCAGCAGCCTTCAGGGAACTGGAAACACCATATATTTT. This gives the protein CASSLQGTGNTIYF.

The chain has TRBV6-2 or TRBV6-3 and TRBJ2-7, with TRBD2 identical over 7 bases. The ends lost 5 bases at V and 5 bases at J; junction bases unmatched: 12. Per the germline V gene, CDR1 is MNHEY and CDR2 is SVGEGT. CDR3 size: 15 residues. Written as DNA, the CDR3 is TGTGCCAGCAGTCGGGGGGAGAGGGTTATCGACGAGCAGTACTTC. Its protein is CASSRGERVIDEQYF.

The table lists this clone with a count of one. The genes are TRBV19 and TRBJ1-1, with TRBD1 identical over 7 bases. In germline, CDR1 is LNHDA, CDR2 SQIVND (reference sequence). The CDR3 spans 13 residues. The V gene end was trimmed by 2 bases and the J gene end by 6 bases; junction bases not matched to a gene: 3. CDR3 in amino acids: CASSISQGAEAFF. The CDR3 bases are TGTGCCAGTAGTATAAGCCAGGGGGCTGAAGCTTTCTTT. The entire variable domain, with the rest obtained from reference TRBV19 and TRBJ1-1, is as follows: DGGITQSPKYLFRKEGQNVTLSCEQNLNHDAMYWYRQDPGQGLRLIYYSQIVNDFQKGDIAEGYSVSREKKESFPLTVTSAQKNPTAFYLCASSISQGAEAFFGQGTRLTVV.

Details on this clone: The same CDR3 also results from other DNA sequences found in this sample. The chain joins TRBV27 to TRBJ2-7; 9 nucleotides agree with TRBD1. Germline V gives CDR1 MNHEY, CDR2 SMNVEV (reference sequence). V was pared by 6 bases and J by 4 bases, with 10 bases of the junction left unmatched. The CDR3 consists of 15 residues. CDR3 nucleotide sequence: TGTGCCAGCAGCCTATTGGGACAGGGAACTTACGAGCAGTACTTC. It is translated as CASSLLGQGTYEQYF.

The rearrangement links TRBV4-1 to TRBJ2-3; possible D gene TRBD2, 7 bases. V was trimmed by 3 bases and J by 1 base, leaving 17 bases between them. Germline lookup yields CDR1 MGHRA and CDR2 YSYEKL. The CDR3 runs 17 residues. The CDR3 loop is CASSHPQGGGGTDTQYF. In DNA, the CDR3 is TGCGCCAGCAGCCACCCCCAGGGAGGGGGAGGCACAGATACGCAGTATTTT.